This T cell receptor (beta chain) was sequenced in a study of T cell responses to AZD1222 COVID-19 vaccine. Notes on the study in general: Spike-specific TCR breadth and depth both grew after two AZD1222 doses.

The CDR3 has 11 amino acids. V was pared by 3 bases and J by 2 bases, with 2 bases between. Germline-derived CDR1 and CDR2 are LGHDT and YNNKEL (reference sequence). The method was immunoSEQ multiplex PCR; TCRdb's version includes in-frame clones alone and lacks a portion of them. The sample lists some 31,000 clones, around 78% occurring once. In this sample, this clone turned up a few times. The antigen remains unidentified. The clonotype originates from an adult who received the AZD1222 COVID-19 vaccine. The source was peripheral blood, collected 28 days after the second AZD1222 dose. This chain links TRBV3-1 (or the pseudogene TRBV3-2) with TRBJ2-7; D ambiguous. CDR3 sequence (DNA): TGTGCCAGCAGCCATGCCTACGAGCAGTACTTC. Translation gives CASSHAYEQYF.